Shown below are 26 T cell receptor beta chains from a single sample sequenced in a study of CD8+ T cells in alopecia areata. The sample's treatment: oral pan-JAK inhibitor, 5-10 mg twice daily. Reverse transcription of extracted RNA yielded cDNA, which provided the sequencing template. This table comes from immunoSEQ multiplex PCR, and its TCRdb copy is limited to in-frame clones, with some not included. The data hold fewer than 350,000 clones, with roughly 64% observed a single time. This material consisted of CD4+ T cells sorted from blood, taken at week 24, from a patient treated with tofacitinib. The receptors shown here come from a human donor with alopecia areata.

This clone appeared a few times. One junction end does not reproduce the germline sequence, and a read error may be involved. CDR3 sequence reads: CAIMSGTGSNEQYF. The CDR3 DNA sequence: TGTGCCATCATGTCCGGGACAGGCTCCAACGAGCAGTACTTC. This rearrangement joins TRBV10-3 to TRBJ2-7; 8 nucleotides agree with TRBD1. The CDR3 consists of 14 residues. The germline V gene has CDR1 ENHRY and CDR2 SYGVKD.

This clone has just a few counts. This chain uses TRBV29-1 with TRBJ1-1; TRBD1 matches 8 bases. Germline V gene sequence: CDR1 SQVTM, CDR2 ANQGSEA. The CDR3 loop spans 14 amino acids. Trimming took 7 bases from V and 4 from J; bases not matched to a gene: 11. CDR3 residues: CSAKGGQGVTEAFF. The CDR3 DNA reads TGCAGCGCCAAGGGTGGACAGGGTGTCACTGAAGCTTTCTTT.

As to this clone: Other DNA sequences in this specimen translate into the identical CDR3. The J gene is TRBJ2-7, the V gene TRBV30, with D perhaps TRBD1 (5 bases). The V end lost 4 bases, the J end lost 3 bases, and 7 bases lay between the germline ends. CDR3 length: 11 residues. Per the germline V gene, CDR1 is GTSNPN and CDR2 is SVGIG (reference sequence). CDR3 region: CAWKDIYEQYF. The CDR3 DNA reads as TGTGCCTGGAAGGACATCTACGAGCAGTACTTC.

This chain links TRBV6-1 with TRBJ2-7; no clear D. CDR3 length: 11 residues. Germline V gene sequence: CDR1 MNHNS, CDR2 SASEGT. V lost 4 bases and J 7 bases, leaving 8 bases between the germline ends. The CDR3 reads CASSGHMEQYF. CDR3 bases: TGTGCCAGCAGTGGGCACATGGAGCAGTACTTC.

The CDR3 DNA sequence: TGTGCCAGCAGTCCACTCGGGCAGGGCGGGACGGTAAAACTGTTTTTT. Translating it yields CASSPLGQGGTVKLFF. The rearrangement links TRBV27 to TRBJ1-4; weak D call: TRBD1 (5 bases). CDR1 is MNHEY and CDR2 is SMNVEV in the germline V gene (reference sequence). The V and J ends lost 5 bases and 10 bases respectively, with 23 bases between them. The CDR3 is 16 amino acids.

CDR3 coding DNA: TGTGCCAGCAGTTACTCTCTTGGGGAACTAGCCCACGAGCAGTACTTC. Translated, it gives CASSYSLGELAHEQYF. This chain joins TRBV6-5 and TRBJ2-7, with TRBD2 as a possible D gene (6 bases). The ends were cut back, 0 bases at V and 5 bases at J, with 17 bases in the middle. The CDR3 totals 16 residues. In germline, CDR1 is MNHEY, CDR2 SVGAGI.

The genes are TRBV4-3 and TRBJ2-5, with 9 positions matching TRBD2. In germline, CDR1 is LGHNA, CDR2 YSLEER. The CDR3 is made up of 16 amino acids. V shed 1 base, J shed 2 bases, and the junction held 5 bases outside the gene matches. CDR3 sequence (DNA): TGCGCCAGCAGCCAAGTGGCAGCGGGGGGTCAAGAGACCCAGTACTTC. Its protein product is CASSQVAAGGQETQYF.

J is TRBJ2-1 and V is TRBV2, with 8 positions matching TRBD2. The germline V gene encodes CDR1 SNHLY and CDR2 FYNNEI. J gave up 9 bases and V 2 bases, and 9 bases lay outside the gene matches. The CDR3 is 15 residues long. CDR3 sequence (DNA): TGTGCCAGCAGTGAACGACTAGCGTTGGGGGGTGAGCAGTTCTTC. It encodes CASSERLALGGEQFF.

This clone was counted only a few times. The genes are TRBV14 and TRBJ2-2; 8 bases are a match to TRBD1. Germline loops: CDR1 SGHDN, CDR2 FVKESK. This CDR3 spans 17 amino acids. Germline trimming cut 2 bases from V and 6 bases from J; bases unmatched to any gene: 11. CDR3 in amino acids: CASSQIRQGIGAGELFF. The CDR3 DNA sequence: TGTGCCAGCAGCCAAATTCGACAGGGGATAGGAGCCGGGGAGCTGTTTTTT.

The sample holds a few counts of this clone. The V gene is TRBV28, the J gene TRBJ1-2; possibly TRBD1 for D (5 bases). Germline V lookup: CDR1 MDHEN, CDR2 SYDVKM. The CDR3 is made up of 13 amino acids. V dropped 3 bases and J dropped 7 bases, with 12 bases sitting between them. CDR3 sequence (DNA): TGTGCCAGCAGTTTTCCGGGGGAGGGTGGCTACACCTTC. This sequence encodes CASSFPGEGGYTF.

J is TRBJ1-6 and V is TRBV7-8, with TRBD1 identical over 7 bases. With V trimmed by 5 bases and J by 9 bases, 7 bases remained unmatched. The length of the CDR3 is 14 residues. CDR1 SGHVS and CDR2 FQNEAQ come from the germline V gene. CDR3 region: CASSLTGQGSPLHF. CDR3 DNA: TGTGCCAGCAGCCTGACAGGGCAAGGTTCACCCCTCCACTTT.

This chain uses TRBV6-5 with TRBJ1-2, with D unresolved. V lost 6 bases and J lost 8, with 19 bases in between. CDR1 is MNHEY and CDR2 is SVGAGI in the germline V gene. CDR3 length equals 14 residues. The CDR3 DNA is TGTGCCAGCAGGATCGACAAATCGGCTATGGGCTACACCTTC. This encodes CASRIDKSAMGYTF.

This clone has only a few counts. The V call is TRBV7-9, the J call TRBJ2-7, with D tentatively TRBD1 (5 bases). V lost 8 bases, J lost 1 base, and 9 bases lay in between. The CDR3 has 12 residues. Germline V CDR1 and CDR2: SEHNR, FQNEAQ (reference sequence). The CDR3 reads CASSTASYEQYF. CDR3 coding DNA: TGTGCCAGCTCGACAGCGTCCTACGAGCAGTACTTC.

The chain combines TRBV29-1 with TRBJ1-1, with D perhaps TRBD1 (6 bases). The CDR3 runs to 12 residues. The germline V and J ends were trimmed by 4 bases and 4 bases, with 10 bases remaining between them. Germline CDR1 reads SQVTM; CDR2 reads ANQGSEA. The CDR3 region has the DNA TGCAGCGTTGGGGGGCTCAGCACTGAAGCTTTCTTT. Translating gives CSVGGLSTEAFF.

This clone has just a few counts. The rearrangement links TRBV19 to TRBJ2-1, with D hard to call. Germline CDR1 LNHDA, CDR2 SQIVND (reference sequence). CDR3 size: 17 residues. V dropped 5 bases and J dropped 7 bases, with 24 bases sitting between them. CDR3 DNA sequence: TGTGCCAGTAGTTTACGACAATTGGGGTATGGCCGAAATGAGCAGTTCTTC. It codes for CASSLRQLGYGRNEQFF.

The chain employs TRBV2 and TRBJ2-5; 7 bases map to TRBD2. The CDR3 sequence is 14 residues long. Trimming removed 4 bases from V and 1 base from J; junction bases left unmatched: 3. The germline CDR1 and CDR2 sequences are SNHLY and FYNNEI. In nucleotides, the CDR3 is TGTGCCAGCAGTGGTCTAGCGGCCCAAGAGACCCAGTACTTC. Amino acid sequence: CASSGLAAQETQYF.

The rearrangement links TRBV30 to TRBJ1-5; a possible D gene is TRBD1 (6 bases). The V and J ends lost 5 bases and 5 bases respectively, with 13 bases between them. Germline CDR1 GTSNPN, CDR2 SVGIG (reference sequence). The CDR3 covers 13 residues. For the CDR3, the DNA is TGTGCCTGGGCACAGGGTAGGGATCAGCCCCAGCATTTT. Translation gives CAWAQGRDQPQHF.

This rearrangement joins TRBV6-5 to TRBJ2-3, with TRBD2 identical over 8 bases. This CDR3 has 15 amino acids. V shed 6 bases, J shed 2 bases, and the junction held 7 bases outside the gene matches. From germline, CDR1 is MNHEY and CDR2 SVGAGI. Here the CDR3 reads CASRRRGGLTDTQYF. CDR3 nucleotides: TGTGCCAGCAGGCGTCGGGGGGGACTCACAGATACGCAGTATTTT.

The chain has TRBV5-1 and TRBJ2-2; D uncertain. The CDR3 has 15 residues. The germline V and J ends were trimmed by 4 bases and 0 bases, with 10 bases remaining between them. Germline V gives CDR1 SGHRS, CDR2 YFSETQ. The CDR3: CASSETMSNTGELFF. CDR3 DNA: TGCGCCAGCAGCGAGACAATGTCGAACACCGGGGAGCTGTTTTTT.

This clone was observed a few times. In DNA form, the CDR3 reads TGCGCCAGCAGCCAGCCGACGAATGGCGGGGGGGCCTCCCAGTACTTC. Translation: CASSQPTNGGGASQYF. The V gene is TRBV4-1, the J gene TRBJ2-5; 9 bases match TRBD2. V gave up 3 bases and J gave up 9 bases; unmatched junction bases: 14. The CDR3 totals 16 residues. Germline V gives CDR1 MGHRA, CDR2 YSYEKL.

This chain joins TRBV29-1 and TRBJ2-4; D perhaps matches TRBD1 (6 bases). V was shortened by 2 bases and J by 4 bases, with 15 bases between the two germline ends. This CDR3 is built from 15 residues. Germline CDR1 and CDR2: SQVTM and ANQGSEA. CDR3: CSVESLETGKNIQYF. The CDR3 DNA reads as TGCAGCGTTGAATCTTTAGAAACAGGGAAAAACATTCAGTACTTC.

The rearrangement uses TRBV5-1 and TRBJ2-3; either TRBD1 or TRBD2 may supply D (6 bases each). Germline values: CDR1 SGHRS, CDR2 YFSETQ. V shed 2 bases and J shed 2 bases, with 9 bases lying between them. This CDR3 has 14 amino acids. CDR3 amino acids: CASSFGGPTDTQYF. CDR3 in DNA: TGCGCCAGCAGCTTTGGGGGGCCCACAGATACGCAGTATTTT.

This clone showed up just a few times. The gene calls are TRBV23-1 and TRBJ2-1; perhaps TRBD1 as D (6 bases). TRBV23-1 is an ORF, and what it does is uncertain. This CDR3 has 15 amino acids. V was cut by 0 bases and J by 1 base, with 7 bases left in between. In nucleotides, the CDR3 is TGCGCCAGCAGTCAATCCACAGGGTCCTACAATGAGCAGTTCTTC. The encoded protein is CASSQSTGSYNEQFF.

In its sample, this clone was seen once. Here the CDR3 reads CAWTSGDTQYF. The DNA for the CDR3 is TGTGCCTGGACGTCCGGGGATACGCAGTATTTT. The chain couples TRBV30 to TRBJ2-3; no clear D gene. V was cut by 4 bases and J by 6 bases, with 8 bases left in between. Germline assignment: CDR1 GTSNPN and CDR2 SVGIG (reference sequence). The CDR3 loop spans 11 amino acids. Full variable domain (remainder filled in from reference TRBV30 and TRBJ2-3): SQTIHQWPATLVQPVGSPLSLECTVEGTSNPNLYWYRQAAGRGLQLLFYSVGIGQISSEVPQNLSASRPQDRQFILSSKKLLLSDSGFYLCAWTSGDTQYFGPGTRLTVL.

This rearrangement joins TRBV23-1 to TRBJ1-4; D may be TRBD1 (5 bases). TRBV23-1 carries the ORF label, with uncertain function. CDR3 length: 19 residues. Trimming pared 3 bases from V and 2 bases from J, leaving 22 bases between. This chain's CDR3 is CASSQERGSATSTNEKLFF. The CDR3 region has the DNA TGCGCCAGCAGTCAGGAGCGGGGGTCAGCTACTTCGACTAATGAAAAACTGTTTTTT.

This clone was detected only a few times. In nucleotides, the CDR3 is TGTGCCAGCAGCCCCGGGACAGCTTCCAACACCGGGGAGCTGTTTTTT. It specifies CASSPGTASNTGELFF. The chain couples TRBV5-4 to TRBJ2-2; 7 bases agree with TRBD1. The CDR3 is 16 amino acids. Looked up from germline, CDR1 is SGHNT and CDR2 is YYREEE (reference sequence). Trimming at V came to 4 bases and at J to 2 bases, leaving 8 bases not matched to a gene. The whole variable domain, filled in from reference TRBV5-4 and TRBJ2-2, reads ETGVTQSPTHLIKTRGQQVTLRCSSQSGHNTVSWYQQALGQGPQFIFQYYREEENGRGNFPPRFSGLQFPNYSSELNVNALELDDSALYLCASSPGTASNTGELFFGEGSRLTVL.